The 4 T cell receptor beta chains given below trace back to one sample, sequenced in a study of T-cell memory formation after mild COVID-19. MiXCR was run by TCRdb on the 5' RACE reads, yielding one entry per CDR3 protein. Among 500,000 to 550,000 distinct CDR3 sequences listed, roughly 20% were seen once. The specimen was PBMCs or a T cell subset sorted from them (not recorded which). The receptors were sampled from an adult woman who had mild COVID-19 (a few samples of this study predate the infection). Cell type and time point are not known.

This chain connects TRBV10-3 to TRBJ2-5, with 8 bases aligning to TRBD1. The CDR3 runs 16 residues. The germline V gene encodes CDR1 ENHRY and CDR2 SYGVKD. The ends lost 2 bases at V and 1 base at J; junction bases unmatched: 6. CDR3 in amino acids: CAISETLDRVQETQYF. The CDR3, as DNA: TGTGCCATCAGTGAGACCCTGGACAGGGTCCAAGAGACCCAGTACTTC.

This clonotype was seen more than once but under ten times. The CDR3 nucleotides read TGTGCCAGCACCCCGTCTAGCCCCCTCAGGGATGAGCAGTTCTTC. The encoded protein is CASTPSSPLRDEQFF. The chain is built from TRBV7-9 and TRBJ2-1; the D gene could be TRBD1 or TRBD2 (5 bases each). The CDR3 consists of 15 residues. V lost 7 bases, J lost 8 bases, and 21 bases lay in between. Per germline, CDR1 SEHNR and CDR2 FQNEAQ (reference sequence).

The V and J genes are TRBV6-4 and TRBJ2-3, with D perhaps being TRBD1 or TRBD2 (5 bases each). The CDR3 runs 16 residues. Germline lookup yields CDR1 MRHNA and CDR2 SNTAGT. V lost 5 bases and J 8 bases, leaving 23 bases between the germline ends. The CDR3 coding sequence is TGTGCCAGCAGTCCACTCACCGGGGCAGAGGGGAGTACGCAGTATTTT. This codes for CASSPLTGAEGSTQYF.

This clonotype was counted a few times. This chain joins TRBV5-1 and TRBJ2-7; D is perhaps TRBD2 (5 bases). Germline V lookup: CDR1 SGHRS, CDR2 YFSETQ. V was cut by 0 bases and J by 5 bases, with 12 bases left in between. The CDR3 loop spans 14 amino acids. The DNA of the CDR3 is TGCGCCAGCAGCTTGGCTGGAGGTGACAACGAGCAGTACTTC. This sequence encodes CASSLAGGDNEQYF.